This T cell receptor beta chain is from a study of Tregs in tolerant kidney transplant recipients (dated by TCRdb to the late 2010s). With regard to the full study: The study applied TCRbeta sequencing to find donor-specific regulatory T cells before combined kidney and bone marrow transplantation and then followed those same cells after transplant. TCRbeta repertoire sequencing was used in a few healthy controls to compare several ways of expanding Tregs specific for an allogeneic donor.

To note about this clone: No cognate antigen has been identified for it. Per-base quality was not reported, and no clone a single base away is much larger than it.

For TCRbeta CDR3 sequencing, genomic DNA was extracted from sorted cells using the QIAGEN DNeasy Blood and Tissue Kit. Through immunoSEQ, high-throughput TCRbeta CDR3 sequencing was done commercially, including PCR amplification with internal controls and bias correction. As for the original processing: A unique productive TCRbeta sequence was defined by the CDR3 nucleotide sequence when primers matched, and otherwise by the CDR3 amino acid sequence together with the Vbeta and Jbeta genes. As a correction for sorting error, sequences shared between sorted populations at a frequency ratio of 2:1 or less were discarded, and the remaining shared sequences were assigned to the higher population. A sequence counted as donor-reactive if, in CFSE-low cells, the sequence had a frequency of at least 0.01% and was expanded at least 5-fold compared with unstimulated cells. Repertoire divergence was quantified by Jensen-Shannon divergence calculated from the top 100 TCRbeta sequences ranked by frequency. For samples with multiple sequencing runs, sorting error was corrected in each run separately before the runs were combined. Sourced from immuneACCESS, this table was stored by TCRdb with only in-frame sequences that have V and J called. A share of the clones is absent; for the studies checked, an unresolved V gene accounts for under half, and the remainder has no known explanation. Clonal size and the V and J genes are those of that table, whereas D and trimming came from the DNA. The sample records 40,000 to 50,000 clones, less than 95% of which are singletons. The top ten hold around 0.7% of the sample.

V is clipped by 6 bases and J by 6 bases, and the sequence between their germline boundaries is 12 bases long. There are 12 amino acids in the CDR3, from cysteine to phenylalanine inclusive. Only the CDR3 portion is preserved as DNA: 36 bases, with reading frame beginning at the first base. As encoded in the germline V gene (reference sequence), CDR1 is MNHNY while CDR2 is SVGAGI. What the work shows at the level of the full study, not this receptor alone: Because only a small number of patients were included, the study had limitations, and the results will need to be validated in larger populations as well as under other immunosuppression protocols. Expanding Tregs with activated donor B cells appeared to identify the most biologically relevant and donor-specific TCRbeta repertoire. Biological reproducibility was not directly assessed, although technical replication error appeared to be minimal.

Thawed PBMCs were FACS-sorted into unstimulated Tregs (CD4+CD25+CD127-), CD4+ non-Tregs (CD4+CD25-), CD4 cells and CD8 cells. Prior to Treg sorting, thawed PBMCs were rested overnight at 37 degrees C with about 190 IU/ml IL-2. Blood from healthy controls was obtained either from healthy volunteers or as purchased buffy coats. Healthy control blood was processed by Ficoll density gradient to PBMCs and cryopreserved; patient PBMCs were collected before and after transplant. The rearrangement joined TRBV6-6 to TRBJ2-7; a tentative D call is TRBD2 (5 bases match). Sequencing was performed on Tregs from blood. The receptor's source is a human donor in good health. The nucleotide sequence reads TGTGCCAGCAGGTCCGGAGGTCCCGAGCAGTACTTC. Translated, this gives CASRSGGPEQYF.